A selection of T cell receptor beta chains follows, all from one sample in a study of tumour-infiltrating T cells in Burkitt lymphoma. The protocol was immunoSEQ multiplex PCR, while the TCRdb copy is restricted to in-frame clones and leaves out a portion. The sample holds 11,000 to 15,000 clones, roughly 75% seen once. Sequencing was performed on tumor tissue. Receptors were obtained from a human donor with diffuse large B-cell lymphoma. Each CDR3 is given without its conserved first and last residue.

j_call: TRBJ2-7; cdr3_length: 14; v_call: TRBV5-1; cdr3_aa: ASSRSRAVDVREQY
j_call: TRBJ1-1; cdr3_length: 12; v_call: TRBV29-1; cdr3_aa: SARYTGVGTEAF
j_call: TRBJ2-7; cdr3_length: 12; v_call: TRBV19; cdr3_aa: ASSSRQGGYEQY
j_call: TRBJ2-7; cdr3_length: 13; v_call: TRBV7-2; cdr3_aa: ASSSQPGVSYEQY
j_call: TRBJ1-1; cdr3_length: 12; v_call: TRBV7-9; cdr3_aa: ASSLGQRRTEAF
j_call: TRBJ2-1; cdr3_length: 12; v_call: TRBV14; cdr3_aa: ASSPVTGRNEQF
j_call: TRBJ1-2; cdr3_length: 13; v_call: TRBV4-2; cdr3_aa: ASSQERAGNYGYT
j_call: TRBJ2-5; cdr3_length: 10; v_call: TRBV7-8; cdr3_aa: ASGGVGETQY
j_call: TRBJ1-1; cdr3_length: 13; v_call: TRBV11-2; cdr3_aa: ASSLTWKGNTEAF
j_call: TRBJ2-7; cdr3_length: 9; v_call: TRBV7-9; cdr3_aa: ASSLTYEQY
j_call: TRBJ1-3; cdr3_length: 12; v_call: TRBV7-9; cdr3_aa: ASSRSGYRNTIY
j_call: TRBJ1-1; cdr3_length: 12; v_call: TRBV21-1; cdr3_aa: ASSPGTEESEAF
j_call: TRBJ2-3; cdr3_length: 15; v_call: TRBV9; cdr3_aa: ASSVEGLAASTDTQY
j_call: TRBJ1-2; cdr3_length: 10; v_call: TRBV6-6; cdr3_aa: ASSTYTHGYT
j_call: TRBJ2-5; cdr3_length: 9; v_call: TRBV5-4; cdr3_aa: ASSGRETQY
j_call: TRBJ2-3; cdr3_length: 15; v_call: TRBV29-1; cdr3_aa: SVEDPTSGRPSDTQY
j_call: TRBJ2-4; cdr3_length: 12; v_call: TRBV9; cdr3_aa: ASGPLAGANIQY
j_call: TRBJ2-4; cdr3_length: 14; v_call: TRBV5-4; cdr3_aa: ASRPGGEEGKNIQY
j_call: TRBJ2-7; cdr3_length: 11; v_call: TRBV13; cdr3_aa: ASSLGGTYEQY
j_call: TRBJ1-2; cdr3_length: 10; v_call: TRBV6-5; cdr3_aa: ASSYSGYGYT
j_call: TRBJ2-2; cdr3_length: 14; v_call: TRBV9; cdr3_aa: ASSTTTRGPTGELF
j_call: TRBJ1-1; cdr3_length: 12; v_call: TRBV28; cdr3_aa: ASSGSGQGAEAF
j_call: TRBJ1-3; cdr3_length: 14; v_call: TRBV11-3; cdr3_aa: ASSLEQGAPGNTIY
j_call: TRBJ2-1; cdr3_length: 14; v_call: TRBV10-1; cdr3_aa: ASSQPSGSSYNEQF
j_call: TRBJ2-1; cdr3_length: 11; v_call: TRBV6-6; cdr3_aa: ASSYGFFNEQF
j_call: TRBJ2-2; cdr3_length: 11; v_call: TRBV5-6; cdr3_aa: ASSLEYTGELF
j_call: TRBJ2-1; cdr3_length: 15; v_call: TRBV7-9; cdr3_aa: ASSETTSGRLVYEQF
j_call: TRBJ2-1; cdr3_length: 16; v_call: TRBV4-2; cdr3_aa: ASSQEGGRIAFGNEQF
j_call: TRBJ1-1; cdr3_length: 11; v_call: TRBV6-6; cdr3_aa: ASEDSGGTEAF
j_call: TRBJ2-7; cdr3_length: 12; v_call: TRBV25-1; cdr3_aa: ASSGQGLTYEQY
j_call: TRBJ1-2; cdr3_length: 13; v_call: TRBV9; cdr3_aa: ASSPRRSPNYGYT
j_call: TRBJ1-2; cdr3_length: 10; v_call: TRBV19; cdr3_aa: ASRTGFGGYT
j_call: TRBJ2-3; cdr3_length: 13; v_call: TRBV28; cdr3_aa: ASSLVGAPTDTQY
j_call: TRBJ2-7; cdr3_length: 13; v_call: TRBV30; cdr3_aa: AWSYAGTGTYEQY
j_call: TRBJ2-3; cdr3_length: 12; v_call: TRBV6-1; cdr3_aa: ASRPGASTDTQY
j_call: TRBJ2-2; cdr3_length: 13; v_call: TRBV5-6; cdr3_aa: ASSLRLTDTGELF
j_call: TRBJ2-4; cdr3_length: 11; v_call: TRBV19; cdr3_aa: ASSLTDRWIQY
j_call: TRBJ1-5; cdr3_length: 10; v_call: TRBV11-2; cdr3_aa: ASSLLGQPQH
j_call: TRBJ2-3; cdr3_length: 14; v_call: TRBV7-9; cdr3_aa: ASSGERDRSTDTQY
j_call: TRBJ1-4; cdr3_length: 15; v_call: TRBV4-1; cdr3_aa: ASSQAYRLRENEKLF
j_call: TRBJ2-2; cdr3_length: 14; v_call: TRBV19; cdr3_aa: ASSSQRTSPTGELF
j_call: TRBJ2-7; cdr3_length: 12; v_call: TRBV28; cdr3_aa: ASSLYPGYYEQY
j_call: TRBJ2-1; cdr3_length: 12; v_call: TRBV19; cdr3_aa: ASNSGPGDNEQF
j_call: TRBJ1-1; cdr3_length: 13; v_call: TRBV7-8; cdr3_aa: ASSLGQGAFTEAF
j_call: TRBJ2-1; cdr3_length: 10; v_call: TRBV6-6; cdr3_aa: ASRAGRNEQF
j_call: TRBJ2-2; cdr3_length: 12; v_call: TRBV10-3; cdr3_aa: AMAGTSGTGELF
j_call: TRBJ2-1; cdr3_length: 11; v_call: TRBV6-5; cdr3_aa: ASSYSGEGEQF
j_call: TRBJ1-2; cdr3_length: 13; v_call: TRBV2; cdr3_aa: ASTDRMQGLYGYT
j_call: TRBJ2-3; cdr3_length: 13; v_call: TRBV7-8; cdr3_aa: ASSFASGSPDTQY
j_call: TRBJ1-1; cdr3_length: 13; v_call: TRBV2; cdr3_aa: ASSEGQGAETEAF
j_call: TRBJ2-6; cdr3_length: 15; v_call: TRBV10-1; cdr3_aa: ARYSGQESSGANVLT
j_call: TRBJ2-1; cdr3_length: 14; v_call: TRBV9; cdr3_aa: ASSVALGPRRDEQF
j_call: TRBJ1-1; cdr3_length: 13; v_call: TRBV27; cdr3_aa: ASKVAAGGDTEAF
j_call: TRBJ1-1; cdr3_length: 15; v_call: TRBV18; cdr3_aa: ASSLRTAQNGNTEAF
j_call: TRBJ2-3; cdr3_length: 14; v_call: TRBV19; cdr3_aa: ASSIAMTGRTDTQY
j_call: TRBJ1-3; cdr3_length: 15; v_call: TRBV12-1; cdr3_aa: ASSFLGTASSGNTIY
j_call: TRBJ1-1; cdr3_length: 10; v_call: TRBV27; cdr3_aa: ASSFGNTEAF
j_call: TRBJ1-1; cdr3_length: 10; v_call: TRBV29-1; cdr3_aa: SVKRMNTEAF
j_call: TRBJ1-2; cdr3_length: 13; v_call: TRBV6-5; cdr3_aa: ASSYSRTSNYGYT
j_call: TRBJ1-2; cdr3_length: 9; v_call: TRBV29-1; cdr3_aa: SERTGFGYT